Sequencing of this TCR beta chain was carried out in a study of post-analysis software for immune sequencing data. Unique molecular identifiers were present in the TCR beta cDNA libraries. Some 500,000 cDNA molecules were obtained from about 0.98 to 11 million T cells. One entry per CDR3 protein, called by TCRdb with MiXCR from the PCR reads. The table includes 750,000 to 950,000 distinct CDR3 sequences, about 53% detected once. Study conclusions and caveats: F measure showed strong co-clustering of same-batch samples. TRBV5-6, TRBV5-1 and TRBV20-1 belonged to a set of about five TRBV segments that were more frequent in patients than controls.

The germline V gene has CDR1 SGHDT and CDR2 YYEEEE. With 1 base removed from V and 2 bases from J, the gap between germline ends came to 17 bases. The length of the CDR3 is 17 residues. This clonotype was counted a few times. Its antigen is still unknown. This TCR was sampled from a girl aged 5-17 years with multiple sclerosis. Sample: blood. The chain employs TRBV5-6 and TRBJ2-3; either TRBD1 or TRBD2 may supply D (5 bases each). Written as DNA, the CDR3 is TGTGCCAGCAGCTTGCCCGGGACGGCCTACCCCACAGATACGCAGTATTTT. Translating it yields CASSLPGTAYPTDTQYF.